Each of the 18 T cell receptor beta chains below was sequenced from the same sample in a study of blood T cell repertoires in COVID-19. Produced via immunoSEQ multiplex PCR; TCRdb's table is partial and in-frame only. The data hold about 480,000 clones, with about 85% observed a single time. Sequencing was performed on PBMCs or T cells enriched from blood (not recorded which). Receptors originate from a woman aged 18-30 years with acute COVID-19.

The rearrangement uses TRBV14 and TRBJ2-1, with TRBD2 identical over 13 bases. In germline, CDR1 is SGHDN, CDR2 FVKESK. The CDR3 totals 20 residues. Trimming cost V 5 bases and J 2 bases; bases outside gene matches: 15. The CDR3 reads CASSEGRLAGGVLTYNEQFF. CDR3 bases: TGTGCCAGCAGCGAGGGGCGACTAGCGGGAGGCGTCCTGACCTACAATGAGCAGTTCTTC.

There are a few counts of this clone. The chain uses TRBV28 and TRBJ1-1; 7 bases agree with TRBD1. The CDR3 runs 11 residues. In germline, CDR1 is MDHEN, CDR2 SYDVKM. Trimming cost V 7 bases and J 9 bases; bases outside gene matches: 5. CDR3 sequence (DNA): TGTGCCAGCACTACAGGGGCCCAAGCTTTCTTT. This sequence encodes CASTTGAQAFF.

The rearrangement links TRBV29-1 to TRBJ1-5; 9 bases are a match to TRBD1. The CDR3 contains 14 residues. CDR1 SQVTM and CDR2 ANQGSEA come from the germline V gene. J gave up 6 bases and V 4 bases, and 7 bases lay outside the gene matches. The CDR3 loop is CSVGMGQGVQPQHF. Written as DNA, the CDR3 is TGCAGCGTTGGTATGGGACAGGGAGTTCAGCCCCAGCATTTT.

The V call is TRBV3-1 (or the pseudogene TRBV3-2), the J call TRBJ1-6; TRBD1 is a possible D gene (5 bases). Trimming removed 1 base at V and 9 bases at J, with 13 bases between. This CDR3 is built from 15 residues. Germline loops: CDR1 LGHDT, CDR2 YNNKEL (reference sequence). CDR3 bases: TGTGCCAGCAGCCAAGTTGGCAGGGTGGTTTCACCCCTCCACTTT. It is translated as CASSQVGRVVSPLHF.

V usage is TRBV19 and J usage is TRBJ1-2; TRBD1 matches at 10 bases. Germline CDR1 LNHDA, CDR2 SQIVND (reference sequence). The CDR3 extends over 15 amino acids. Trimming cost V 10 bases and J 3 bases; bases outside gene matches: 11. CDR3 DNA sequence: TGTGCCACCTACCCCTCAGGGACAGGGGACTATGGCTACACCTTC. Translated, it gives CATYPSGTGDYGYTF.

DNA of the CDR3: TGTGCCAGTAGTCAGGACAGGGAATGGGAGACCCAGTACTTC. This translates into CASSQDREWETQYF. The V gene is TRBV19, the J gene TRBJ2-5; 8 nucleotides line up with TRBD1. Losses at the gene ends were 5 bases for V and 5 bases for J; bases not matched to a gene: 7. The CDR3 loop spans 14 amino acids. Germline values: CDR1 LNHDA, CDR2 SQIVND (reference sequence).

This sequence joins TRBV6-1 and TRBJ2-7, with TRBD2 identical over 7 bases. The CDR3 is 15 amino acids. Germline-derived CDR1 and CDR2 are MNHNS and SASEGT. V lost 0 bases and J lost 5; bases outside the gene matches: 7. CDR3 coding DNA: TGTGCCAGCAGTGAAGCCGGGGGGTGGGTCGACGAGCAGTACTTC. It specifies CASSEAGGWVDEQYF.

The gene calls are TRBV3-1 (or the pseudogene TRBV3-2) and TRBJ1-1; D is possibly TRBD1 (5 bases). Trimming pared 5 bases from V and 3 bases from J, leaving 10 bases between. Germline V lookup: CDR1 LGHDT, CDR2 YNNKEL (reference sequence). CDR3 length: 13 amino acids. In DNA form, the CDR3 reads TGTGCCAGCAGCTTTGACAGTTACACTGAAGCTTTCTTT. It translates to CASSFDSYTEAFF.

J is TRBJ1-6 and V is TRBV28, with D hard to call. Germline assignment: CDR1 MDHEN and CDR2 SYDVKM. This CDR3 is 13 amino acids long. V dropped 5 bases and J dropped 7 bases, with 9 bases sitting between them. CDR3 nucleotide sequence: TGTGCCAGCAGTCAAACGGGGAATTCACCCCTCCACTTT. Translated, it gives CASSQTGNSPLHF.

The rearrangement uses TRBV28 and TRBJ1-1, with unresolved D. The CDR3 sequence is 13 residues long. Trimming cost V 3 bases and J 5 bases, with 10 bases left between them. The V gene's germline CDR1 is MDHEN and CDR2 SYDVKM. CDR3 in DNA: TGTGCCAGCAGTTTCCGAGGGTGGACTGAAGCTTTCTTT. This gives the protein CASSFRGWTEAFF. Complete variable domain (other parts from reference TRBV28 and TRBJ1-1): DVKVTQSSRYLVKRTGEKVFLECVQDMDHENMFWYRQDPGLGLRLIYFSYDVKMKEKGDIPEGYSVSREKKERFSLILESASTNQTSMYLCASSFRGWTEAFFGQGTRLTVV.

V is TRBV19 and J is TRBJ2-2; 10 bases are shared with TRBD1. CDR3 length: 20 residues. Germline V gene lookup returns CDR1 LNHDA and CDR2 SQIVND (reference sequence). V shed 4 bases, J shed 6 bases, and the junction held 20 bases outside the gene matches. Here the CDR3 reads CASSKRQGASSVGGPGELFF. CDR3 DNA: TGTGCCAGTAGTAAGAGACAGGGGGCGTCGAGCGTCGGCGGGCCCGGGGAGCTGTTTTTT.

The chain employs TRBV3-1 (or the pseudogene TRBV3-2) and TRBJ1-6; 9 bases agree with TRBD1. The ends lost 4 bases at V and 9 bases at J; junction bases unmatched: 4. Per germline, CDR1 LGHDT and CDR2 YNNKEL (reference sequence). The CDR3 is 14 amino acids. CDR3 in DNA: TGTGCCAGCAGCCTTGGACAGGGGTTTTCACCCCTCCACTTT. Protein product: CASSLGQGFSPLHF.

A few counts support this clone. This chain connects TRBV4-1 to TRBJ1-1; no clear D. The CDR3 is 16 residues long. Germline CDR1 is MGHRA and CDR2 is YSYEKL. Trimming shortened V by 0 bases and J by 0 bases, and 11 bases separated the two germline ends. The DNA of the CDR3 is TGCGCCAGCAGCCAAGAGTTTACGGGTCTGAACACTGAAGCTTTCTTT. It encodes CASSQEFTGLNTEAFF.

The genes are TRBV11-2 and TRBJ1-5; D remains ambiguous. This CDR3 comprises 13 residues. V lost 0 bases to trimming and J lost 10 bases, with 10 bases between them. The germline CDR1 and CDR2 sequences are SGHAT and FQNNGV. CDR3 residues: CASSLDHVGPQHF. The CDR3 nucleotides are TGTGCCAGCAGCTTAGATCACGTTGGCCCCCAGCATTTT.

This clone was recorded once. The CDR3 DNA reads TGTGCCAGCATAACGGGTCGATTCGGCGGGGAGCTGTTTTTT. Residues: CASITGRFGGELFF. The chain links TRBV7-9 to TRBJ2-2; D remains ambiguous. V was shortened by 7 bases and J by 7 bases, with 16 bases between the two germline ends. CDR1 and CDR2 from the germline V gene are SEHNR and FQNEAQ (reference sequence). The CDR3 length is 14 residues. Based on the CDR3 plus reference TRBV7-9 and TRBJ2-2, the full variable domain is DTGVSQNPRHKITKRGQNVTFRCDPISEHNRLYWYRQTLGQGPEFLTYFQNEAQLEKSRLLSDRFSAERPKGSFSTLEIQRTEQGDSAMYLCASITGRFGGELFFGEGSRLTVL.

This clone was picked up one time. This chain joins TRBV29-1 and TRBJ1-1; weak D call: TRBD1 (5 bases). CDR1 and CDR2 (germline): SQVTM, ANQGSEA. The CDR3 is 15 amino acids. Trimming left V 7 bases short and J 0 bases short, with 18 bases between. CDR3 bases: TGCAGCGCAAGGGCAGGGCAGGGATTGAACACTGAAGCTTTCTTT. It encodes CSARAGQGLNTEAFF. Supplemented by reference TRBV29-1 and TRBJ1-1, the full variable domain reads SAVISQKPSRDICQRGTSLTIQCQVDSQVTMMFWYRQQPGQSLTLIATANQGSEATYESGFVIDKFPISRPNLTFSTLTVSNMSPEDSSIYLCSARAGQGLNTEAFFGQGTRLTVV.

This chain links TRBV5-5 with TRBJ1-1, with 8 bases identical to TRBD1. Trimming removed 4 bases from V and 6 bases from J; junction bases left unmatched: 8. The CDR3 runs 14 residues. Germline-derived CDR1 and CDR2 are SGHKS and YYEKEE (reference sequence). CDR3 DNA sequence: TGTGCCAGCAGCCACACAGGGGGGACAGCTGAAGCTTTCTTT. It yields the protein CASSHTGGTAEAFF.

The V and J genes are TRBV5-4 and TRBJ1-5; the D gene is possibly TRBD1 (5 bases). This CDR3 contains 13 residues. V lost 4 bases and J lost 4, with 9 bases in between. Germline lookup yields CDR1 SGHNT and CDR2 YYREEE (reference sequence). CDR3 sequence: CASSETVNQPQHF. CDR3 DNA: TGTGCCAGCAGCGAGACAGTTAATCAGCCCCAGCATTTT.